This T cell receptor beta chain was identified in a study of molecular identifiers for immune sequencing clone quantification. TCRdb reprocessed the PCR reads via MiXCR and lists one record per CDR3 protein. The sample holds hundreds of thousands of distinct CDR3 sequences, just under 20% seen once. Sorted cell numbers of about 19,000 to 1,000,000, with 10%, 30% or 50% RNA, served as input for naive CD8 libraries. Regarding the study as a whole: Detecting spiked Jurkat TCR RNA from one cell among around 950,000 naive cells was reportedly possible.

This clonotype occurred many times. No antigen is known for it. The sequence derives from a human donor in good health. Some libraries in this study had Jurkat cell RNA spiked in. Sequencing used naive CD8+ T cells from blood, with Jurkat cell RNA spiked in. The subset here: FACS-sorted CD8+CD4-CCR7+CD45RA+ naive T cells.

The CDR3: CASSQDPSWGAATEAFF. The DNA of the CDR3 is TGCGCCAGCAGCCAAGACCCCTCTTGGGGGGCGGCCACTGAAGCTTTCTTT. The rearrangement links TRBV4-1 to TRBJ1-1, with a weak D call TRBD1 (6 bases). The CDR3 is made up of 17 amino acids. Germline V CDR1 and CDR2: MGHRA, YSYEKL. Trimming shortened V by 0 bases and J by 4 bases, and 18 bases separated the two germline ends.